This T cell receptor (beta chain) derives from a study of response to subunit inactivated influenza vaccine. Each CDR3 protein is one row after TCRdb ran MiXCR on the RT-PCR reads. The table shows 500,000 or so distinct CDR3 sequences, with 16% occurring only once. The CDR3 contains 16 residues. Germline V CDR1 and CDR2: MDHEN, SYDVKM. V dropped 4 bases and J dropped 0 bases, with 16 bases sitting between them. This sequence was found in a man between 50 and 70 years old who received an inactivated influenza vaccine. The specimen comprised CD4+ T cells sorted from PBMCs, sampled roughly 24 months after vaccination. V gene TRBV28 combines with J gene TRBJ2-7, with a weak D call TRBD1 (6 bases). CDR3 in amino acids: CASSSTWIRGSYEQYF. The CDR3 nucleotides read TGTGCCAGCAGTTCCACCTGGATCAGGGGCTCCTACGAGCAGTACTTC.